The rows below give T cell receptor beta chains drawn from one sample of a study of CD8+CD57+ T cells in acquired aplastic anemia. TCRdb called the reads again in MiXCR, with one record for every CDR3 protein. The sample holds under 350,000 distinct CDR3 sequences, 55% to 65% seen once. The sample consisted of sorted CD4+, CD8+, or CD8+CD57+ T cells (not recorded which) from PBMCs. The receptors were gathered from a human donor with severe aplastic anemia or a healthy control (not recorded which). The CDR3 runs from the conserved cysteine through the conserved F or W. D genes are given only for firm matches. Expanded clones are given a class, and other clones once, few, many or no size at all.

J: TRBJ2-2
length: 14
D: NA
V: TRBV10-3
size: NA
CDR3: CASSVVSATGELFF
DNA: TGTGCCAGCAGTGTTGTAAGCGCCACCGGGGAGCTGTTTTTT

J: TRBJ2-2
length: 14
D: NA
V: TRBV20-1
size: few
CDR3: CSAKTGEGVGRLFF
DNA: TGCAGTGCAAAGACGGGCGAAGGTGTAGGACGGCTGTTTTTT

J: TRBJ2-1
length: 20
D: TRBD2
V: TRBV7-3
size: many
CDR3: CASSPTGLAGANSSYNEQFF
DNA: TGTGCCAGCAGCCCGACCGGACTAGCGGGGGCCAATAGCTCCTACAATGAGCAGTTCTTC

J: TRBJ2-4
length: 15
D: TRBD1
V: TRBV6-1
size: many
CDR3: CASSFSDRAGNIQYF
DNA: TGTGCCAGCAGTTTTTCGGACAGGGCGGGAAACATTCAGTACTTC

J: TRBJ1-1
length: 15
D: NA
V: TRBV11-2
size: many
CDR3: CASSLFGSSNTEAFF
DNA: TGTGCCAGCAGCTTATTCGGGTCCTCGAACACTGAAGCTTTCTTT

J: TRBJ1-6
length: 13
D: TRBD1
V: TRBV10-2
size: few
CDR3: CASSEQGDSPLHF
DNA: TGCGCCAGCAGTGAACAGGGGGATTCACCCCTCCACTTT

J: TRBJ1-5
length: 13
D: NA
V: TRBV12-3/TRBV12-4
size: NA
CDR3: CASSCYRQSAQHF
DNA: TGTGCCAGCAGTTGTTACAGGCAATCAGCCCAGCATTTT

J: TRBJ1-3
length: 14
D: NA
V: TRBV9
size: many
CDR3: CASSAQGRGNTIYF
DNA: TGTGCCAGCAGCGCCCAGGGGAGGGGAAACACCATATATTTT

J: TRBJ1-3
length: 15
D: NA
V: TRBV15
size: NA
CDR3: CATSRRGGGGNTIYF
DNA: TGTGCCACCAGCAGGCGGGGAGGGGGAGGAAACACCATATATTTT

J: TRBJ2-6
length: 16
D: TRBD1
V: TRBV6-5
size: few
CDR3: CATRTGGLSGANVLTF
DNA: TGTGCCACCCGGACAGGGGGCCTCTCTGGGGCCAACGTCCTGACTTTC

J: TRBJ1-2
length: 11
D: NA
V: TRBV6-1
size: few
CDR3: CASSKNYGYTF
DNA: TGTGCCAGCAGCAAGAACTATGGCTACACCTTC

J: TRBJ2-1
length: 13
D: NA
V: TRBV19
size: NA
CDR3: CATNAGERAEQFF
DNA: TGTGCCACCAACGCAGGGGAACGGGCTGAGCAGTTCTTC

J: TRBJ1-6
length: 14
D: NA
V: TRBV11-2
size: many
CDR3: CASSLVGGPGPLHF
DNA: TGTGCCAGCAGCTTAGTTGGGGGACCGGGACCCCTCCACTTT

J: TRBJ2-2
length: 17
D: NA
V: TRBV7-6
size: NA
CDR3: CASSLGVRQGPAGELFF
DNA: TGTGCCAGCAGCTTAGGAGTTCGTCAGGGGCCGGCCGGGGAGCTGTTTTTT

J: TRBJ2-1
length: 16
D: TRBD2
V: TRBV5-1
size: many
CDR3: CASSLALLAGGQEQFF
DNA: TGCGCCAGCAGCTTGGCGTTGCTAGCGGGGGGCCAAGAGCAGTTCTTC

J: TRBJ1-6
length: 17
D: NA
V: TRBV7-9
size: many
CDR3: CASSGRIESSYNSPLHF
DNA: TGTGCCAGCAGCGGGAGGATCGAGAGCTCCTATAATTCACCCCTCCACTTT

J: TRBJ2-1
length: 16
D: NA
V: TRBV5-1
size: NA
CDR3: CASSFDPQGAYNEQFF
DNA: TGCGCCAGCAGCTTCGACCCTCAAGGTGCCTACAATGAGCAGTTCTTC

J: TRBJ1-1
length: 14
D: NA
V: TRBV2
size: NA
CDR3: CASTQDTANTEAFF
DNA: TGTGCCAGCACCCAGGACACGGCGAACACTGAAGCTTTCTTT

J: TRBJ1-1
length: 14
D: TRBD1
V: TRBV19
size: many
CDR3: CASSTGTGNGEAFF
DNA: TGTGCCAGTAGTACCGGGACAGGGAATGGTGAAGCTTTCTTT

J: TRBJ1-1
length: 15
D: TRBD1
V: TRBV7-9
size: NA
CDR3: CASSLMGQMNTEAFF
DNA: TGTGCCAGCAGCCTTATGGGACAGATGAACACTGAAGCTTTCTTT

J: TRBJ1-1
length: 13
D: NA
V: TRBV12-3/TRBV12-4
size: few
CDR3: CASSPGLNTEAFF
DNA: TGTGCCAGCAGTCCGGGCCTGAACACTGAAGCTTTCTTT

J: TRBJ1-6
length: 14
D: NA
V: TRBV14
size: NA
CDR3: CASSQEVPNSPLHF
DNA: TGTGCCAGCAGCCAAGAAGTCCCCAATTCACCCCTCCACTTT

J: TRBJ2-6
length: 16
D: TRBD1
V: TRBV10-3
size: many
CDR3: CAISRQGNSGANVLTF
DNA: TGTGCCATCAGTAGACAGGGGAACTCTGGGGCCAACGTCCTGACTTTC

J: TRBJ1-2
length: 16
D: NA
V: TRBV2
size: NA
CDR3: CASSEVRVTVIYGYTF
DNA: TGTGCCAGCAGTGAAGTCCGGGTGACAGTTATCTATGGCTACACCTTC

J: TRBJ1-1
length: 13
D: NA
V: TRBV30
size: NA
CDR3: CAWSRGVNTEAFF
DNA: TGTGCCTGGAGTCGAGGTGTGAACACTGAAGCTTTCTTT

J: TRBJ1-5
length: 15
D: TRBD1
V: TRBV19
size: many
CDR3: CASEKDRGLDQPQHF
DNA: TGTGCCAGTGAAAAGGACAGGGGGCTGGATCAGCCCCAGCATTTT

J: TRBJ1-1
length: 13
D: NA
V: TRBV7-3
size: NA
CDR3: CASSLDEDTEAFF
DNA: TGTGCCAGCAGCTTAGATGAAGACACTGAAGCTTTCTTT

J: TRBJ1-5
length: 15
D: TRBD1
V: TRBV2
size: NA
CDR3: CASSGRGTAHQPQHF
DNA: TGTGCCAGCAGTGGAAGGGGGACAGCTCACCAGCCCCAGCATTTT

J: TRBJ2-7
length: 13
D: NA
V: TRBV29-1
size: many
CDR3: CSVRTVLLDEQYF
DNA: TGCAGCGTCCGGACAGTCCTGTTAGACGAGCAGTACTTC

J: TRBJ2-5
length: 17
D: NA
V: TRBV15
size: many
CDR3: CATSTHSGARIGETQYF
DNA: TGTGCCACCAGCACCCATTCCGGGGCTAGGATCGGCGAGACCCAGTACTTC

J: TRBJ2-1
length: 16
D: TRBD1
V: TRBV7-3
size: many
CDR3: CASSLLPGTGGHEQFF
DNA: TGTGCCAGCAGCTTACTCCCGGGGACAGGGGGCCATGAGCAGTTCTTC

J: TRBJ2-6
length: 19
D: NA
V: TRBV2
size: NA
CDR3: CASIPSRGSAPSGANVLTF
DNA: TGTGCCAGCATACCAAGTCGGGGCAGTGCACCCTCTGGGGCCAACGTCCTGACTTTC

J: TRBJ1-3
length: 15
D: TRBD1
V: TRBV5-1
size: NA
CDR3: CASSTDRFSGNTIYF
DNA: TGCGCCAGCAGCACGGACAGGTTCTCTGGAAACACCATATATTTT

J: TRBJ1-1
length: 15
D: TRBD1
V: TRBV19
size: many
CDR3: CASIQQGAVFAEAFF
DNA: TGTGCCAGTATTCAACAGGGGGCGGTATTCGCTGAAGCTTTCTTT

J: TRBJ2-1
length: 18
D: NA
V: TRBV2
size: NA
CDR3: CAMTRGGQAGRWINEQFF
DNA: TGTGCGATGACCCGGGGGGGACAGGCGGGTCGGTGGATCAATGAGCAGTTCTTC

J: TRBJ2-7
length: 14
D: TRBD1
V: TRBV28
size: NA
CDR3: CASTTGQATYEQYF
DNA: TGTGCCAGCACCACGGGACAGGCAACCTACGAGCAGTACTTC

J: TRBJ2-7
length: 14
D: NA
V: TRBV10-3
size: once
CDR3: CAISPTTGFGEQYF
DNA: TGTGCCATCAGTCCGACGACAGGATTCGGCGAGCAGTACTTC

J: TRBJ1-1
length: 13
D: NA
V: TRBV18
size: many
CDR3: CASSPDLNTEAFF
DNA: TGTGCCAGCTCACCAGACCTGAACACTGAAGCTTTCTTT

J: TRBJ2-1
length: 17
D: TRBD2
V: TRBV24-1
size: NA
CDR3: CATSDLLAGGSFDEQFF
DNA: TGTGCCACCAGTGACCTACTAGCGGGAGGATCCTTCGATGAGCAGTTCTTC

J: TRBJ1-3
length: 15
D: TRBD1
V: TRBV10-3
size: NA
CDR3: CAISDLMGQGGTIYF
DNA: TGTGCCATCAGTGACCTCATGGGACAGGGAGGCACCATATATTTT

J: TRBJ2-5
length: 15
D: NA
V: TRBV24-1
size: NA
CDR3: CATSDPSQGRETQYF
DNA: TGTGCCACCAGTGATCCATCACAGGGAAGGGAGACCCAGTACTTC

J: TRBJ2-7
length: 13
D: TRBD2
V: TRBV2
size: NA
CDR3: CATNLAGVNEQYF
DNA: TGTGCCACCAACCTAGCGGGAGTGAACGAGCAGTACTTC

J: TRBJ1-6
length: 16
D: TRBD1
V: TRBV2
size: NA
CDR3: CASRGDRGIYNSPLHF
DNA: TGTGCCAGCAGAGGGGACAGGGGCATATATAATTCACCCCTCCACTTT

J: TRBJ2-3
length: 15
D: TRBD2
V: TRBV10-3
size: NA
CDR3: CATGTSGREADTQYF
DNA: TGTGCCACGGGGACTAGCGGGAGGGAGGCAGATACGCAGTATTTT

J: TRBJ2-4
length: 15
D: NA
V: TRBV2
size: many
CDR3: CASSEFTAAKNIQYF
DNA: TGTGCCAGCAGTGAGTTCACAGCAGCCAAAAACATTCAGTACTTC

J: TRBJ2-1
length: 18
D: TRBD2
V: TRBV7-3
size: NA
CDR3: CASSLMAAGVLGYNEQFF
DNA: TGTGCCAGCAGCTTAATGGCAGCGGGAGTGTTGGGGTACAATGAGCAGTTCTTC

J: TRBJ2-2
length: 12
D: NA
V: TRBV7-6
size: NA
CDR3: CASSAYTGELFF
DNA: TGTGCCAGCAGCGCGTACACCGGGGAGCTGTTTTTT

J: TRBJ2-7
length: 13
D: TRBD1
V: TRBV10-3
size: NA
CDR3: CASSQGQSYERYF
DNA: TGTGCATCTTCCCAGGGACAGTCCTACGAGCGGTACTTC

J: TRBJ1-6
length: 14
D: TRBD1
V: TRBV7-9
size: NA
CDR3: CASSLEGADSPLHF
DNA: TGTGCCAGCAGCTTGGAGGGGGCAGACTCACCCCTCCACTTT

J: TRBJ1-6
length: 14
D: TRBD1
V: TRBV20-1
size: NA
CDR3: CSAWDRLYNSPLHF
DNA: TGCAGTGCTTGGGACAGACTCTATAATTCACCCCTCCACTTT

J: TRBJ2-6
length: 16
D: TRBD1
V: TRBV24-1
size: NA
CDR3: CATEPGQSSGANVLTF
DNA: TGTGCCACAGAACCGGGACAGAGCTCTGGGGCCAACGTCCTGACTTTC

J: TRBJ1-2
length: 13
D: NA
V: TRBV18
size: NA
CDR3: CASSPRMGVFYTF
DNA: TGTGCCAGCTCACCACGAATGGGGGTTTTTTACACCTTC

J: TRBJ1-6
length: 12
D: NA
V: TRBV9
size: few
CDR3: CASGAYNSPLHF
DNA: TGTGCCAGCGGAGCCTATAATTCACCCCTCCACTTT